The 5 T cell receptor beta chains given below trace back to one sample, sequenced in a study of cytomegalovirus exposure and HLA in healthy donors. In the PCR, 60 Vbeta and 13 Jbeta primers were used. Data came from immunoSEQ multiplex PCR; TCRdb stores just in-frame clones and leaves some out. Counted here are about 130,000 clones, less than 85% occurring once; the ten biggest clones make up 3% to 4%. The sample consisted of PBMCs. The receptor set was obtained from a male donor in good health and CMV-seronegative.

The J gene is TRBJ2-1, the V gene TRBV2; TRBD2 aligns across 12 bases. The CDR3 spans 14 residues. Germline trimming cut 9 bases from V and 10 bases from J; bases unmatched to any gene: 10. In germline, CDR1 is SNHLY, CDR2 FYNNEI. The CDR3 region has the DNA TGTGCCAGGGCGGAGACTAGCGGGAGAGACGAGCAGTTCTTC. It yields the protein CARAETSGRDEQFF.

CDR3 bases: TGCGCCAGCAGCTTGGCCCTGACAGAGGATGGCTACACCTTC. Encoded protein: CASSLALTEDGYTF. The chain carries TRBV5-1 and TRBJ1-2; D possibly corresponds to TRBD1 (5 bases). Germline CDR1 and CDR2: SGHRS and YFSETQ. Trimming shortened V by 0 bases and J by 6 bases, and 12 bases separated the two germline ends. The CDR3 totals 14 residues.

The chain uses TRBV6-1 and TRBJ2-7, with TRBD1 identical over 7 bases. In germline, CDR1 is MNHNS, CDR2 SASEGT. With 4 bases clipped from V and 6 bases from J, the junction kept 9 bases outside the gene matches. The CDR3 is 14 residues long. The CDR3 sequence is CASSGGTDRSEQYF. The CDR3 nucleotides read TGTGCCAGCAGTGGTGGGACAGATCGTTCCGAGCAGTACTTC.

The chain joins TRBV7-2 to TRBJ2-5; D uncertain. Germline V lookup: CDR1 SGHTA, CDR2 FQGNSA. CDR3 length: 10 amino acids. The ends were cut back, 5 bases at V and 4 bases at J, with 2 bases in the middle. The CDR3 DNA reads as TGTGCCAGCAGCCTAGAGACCCAGTACTTC. Translating gives CASSLETQYF.

The chain has TRBV6-6 and TRBJ2-2; 8 nucleotides line up with TRBD2. Germline CDR1 MNHNY, CDR2 SVGAGI (reference sequence). With 6 bases clipped from V and 6 bases from J, the junction kept 9 bases outside the gene matches. The CDR3 covers 15 residues. In DNA, the CDR3 is TGTGCCAGCAGAACTGGGACTAGTCCGGCCGGGGAGCTGTTTTTT. This sequence encodes CASRTGTSPAGELFF.